This entry lists 27 T cell receptor beta chains sequenced from one sample in a study of T-cell reconstitution after alpha-beta-depleted transplantation in children. Unique molecular identifiers were incorporated during preparation of the TCRbeta library. From the PCR reads, TCRdb called clonotypes with MiXCR, one entry per CDR3 protein. Seen here are hundreds of thousands of distinct CDR3 sequences, roughly a tenth observed once, and the top ten hold 6.2%. Sequenced here: PBMCs from the stem cell graft donor, sampled from the stem cell graft. The origin of the receptors is a human donor who donated a stem cell graft to a child with acute lymphoblastic leukemia.

In this sample, this clonotype turned up many times. This chain connects TRBV5-4 to TRBJ2-3; D remains ambiguous. The CDR3 is made up of 13 amino acids. With 5 bases removed from V and 4 bases from J, the gap between germline ends came to 11 bases. Germline CDR1 reads SGHNT; CDR2 reads YYREEE (reference sequence). In DNA, the CDR3 is TGTGCCAGCAGTCTGCCCAACTCAGATACGCAGTATTTT. As protein: CASSLPNSDTQYF.

This clonotype showed up many times. The rearrangement uses TRBV12-3 or TRBV12-4 and TRBJ1-4; D not certain. Trimming removed 4 bases from V and 0 bases from J, with 6 bases in between. CDR3 length: 14 residues. The DNA for the CDR3 is TGTGCCAGCAGTTCGGGATCAACTAATGAAAAACTGTTTTTT. Amino acids: CASSSGSTNEKLFF.

The chain is built from TRBV20-1 and TRBJ1-1, with a tentative D call TRBD1 (5 bases). CDR3 size: 16 residues. Trimming pared 5 bases from V and 1 base from J, leaving 20 bases between. CDR1 is DFQATT and CDR2 is SNEGSKA in the germline V gene (reference sequence). The CDR3 nucleotides are TGCAGTGCTCCCCCCGATGGGGGAGCGGGGAACACTGAAGCTTTCTTT. Amino acids: CSAPPDGGAGNTEAFF.

The chain joins TRBV14 to TRBJ1-1, with a weak D call TRBD1 (6 bases). The CDR3 has 14 residues. The V gene's germline CDR1 is SGHDN and CDR2 FVKESK. V lost 2 bases and J lost 4, with 11 bases in between. The CDR3, as DNA: TGTGCCAGCAGCCAAAGTGTAGGGGGCACTGAAGCTTTCTTT. Protein: CASSQSVGGTEAFF.

The chain is built from TRBV4-2 and TRBJ2-2; TRBD2 matches at 15 bases. Trimming at V came to 4 bases and at J to 5 bases, leaving 2 bases not matched to a gene. CDR1 and CDR2 (germline): LGHNA, YNFKEQ. The CDR3 runs to 16 residues. The CDR3, as DNA: TGTGCCAGCAGCCTCGGACTAGCGGGGGGGACCGGGGAGCTGTTTTTT. This translates into CASSLGLAGGTGELFF.

This clonotype was recorded a few times. As DNA, the CDR3 is TGTGCCAGCAGTGAATCCGGGACGGGGAAAAACATTCAGTACTTC. This translates into CASSESGTGKNIQYF. V usage is TRBV25-1 and J usage is TRBJ2-4; either TRBD1 or TRBD2 may supply D (5 bases each). CDR1 and CDR2 (germline): MGHDK, SYGVNS. The CDR3 contains 15 residues. The V and J ends lost 1 base and 4 bases respectively, with 11 bases between them.

The chain has TRBV10-3 and TRBJ1-1; possible D gene TRBD1, 6 bases. The CDR3 covers 19 residues. The germline V gene encodes CDR1 ENHRY and CDR2 SYGVKD. V shed 0 bases and J shed 0 bases, with 20 bases lying between them. The CDR3 sequence: CAISESGGLPGQLNTEAFF. For the CDR3, the DNA is TGTGCCATCAGTGAGTCGGGGGGATTGCCGGGACAATTGAACACTGAAGCTTTCTTT.

This rearrangement joins TRBV4-3 to TRBJ2-3; 8 bases agree with TRBD2. Trimming at V came to 0 bases and at J to 0 bases, leaving 8 bases not matched to a gene. Germline V gene data show CDR1 as LGHNA and CDR2 as YSLEER. This CDR3 region has 18 residues. CDR3: CASSQDRVVAGSTDTQYF. CDR3 nucleotides: TGCGCCAGCAGCCAAGACCGGGTCGTAGCGGGGAGCACAGATACGCAGTATTTT.

This clonotype has ten or more counts. This chain connects TRBV5-1 to TRBJ1-1; D unresolved. The CDR3 totals 15 residues. V lost 0 bases to trimming and J lost 4 bases, with 13 bases between them. The V gene's germline CDR1 is SGHRS and CDR2 YFSETQ. The chain's CDR3 is CASSLVGYRSTEAFF. CDR3 sequence (DNA): TGCGCCAGCAGCTTGGTTGGGTATCGCTCCACTGAAGCTTTCTTT.

On this clonotype itself: This sequence may be a read error, since a much larger clone differs from it by one base. V gene TRBV3-1 combines with J gene TRBJ2-4; D call uncertain. CDR1 and CDR2 from the germline V gene are LGHDT and YNNKEL (reference sequence). The CDR3 covers 13 residues. CDR3 DNA: TGTGCCAGCAGCCAAGATCTTGAGGTCATTCGGTACTTC. It translates to CASSQDLEVIRYF.

V usage is TRBV3-1 and J usage is TRBJ2-7; 11 positions match TRBD2. With 0 bases clipped from V and 3 bases from J, the junction kept 7 bases outside the gene matches. The CDR3 consists of 17 residues. Germline loops: CDR1 LGHDT, CDR2 YNNKEL (reference sequence). The CDR3 DNA sequence: TGTGCCAGCAGCCAAGAGGCCCTAGCGGGGGGTTACTACGAGCAGTACTTC. Translating gives CASSQEALAGGYYEQYF.

This clonotype was counted once. One junction end does not reproduce the germline sequence, and a read error may be involved. The chain employs TRBV4-3 and TRBJ2-3; 9 nucleotides align to TRBD1. The CDR3 sequence is 13 residues long. Germline V gene lookup returns CDR1 LGHNA and CDR2 YSLEER. In nucleotides, the CDR3 is TGCGCCACCAGCCAAGATTTGGGGGACAGGGAGTATTTT. Protein product: CATSQDLGDREYF.

This clonotype was recorded at least ten times. The CDR3 loop reads CASSNQGGGYTF. CDR3 coding DNA: TGTGCCAGCAGTAATCAGGGGGGAGGCTACACCTTC. The gene calls are TRBV12-3 or TRBV12-4 and TRBJ1-2; 7 bases fit TRBD1. V lost 5 bases to trimming and J lost 8 bases; unmatched junction nucleotides: 5. CDR3 length equals 12 residues.

CDR3 protein: CASSLGASGNTIYF. CDR3 nucleotides: TGTGCCAGCAGCTTAGGGGCAAGTGGAAACACCATATATTTT. The chain employs TRBV13 and TRBJ1-3; D ambiguous. In germline, CDR1 is PRHDT, CDR2 FYEKMQ (reference sequence). The ends were cut back, 0 bases at V and 3 bases at J, with 6 bases in the middle. The CDR3 covers 14 residues.

This clonotype was detected ten times or more. The rearrangement uses TRBV7-9 and TRBJ1-5; 7 bases match TRBD1. V shed 1 base and J 1 base; nucleotides not matched to a gene: 7. This CDR3 has 17 residues. Germline CDR1 and CDR2: SEHNR and FQNEAQ (reference sequence). The CDR3 region has the DNA TGTGCCAGCAGCTTAGTGAGCCTACAGGGGAGCAATCAGCCCCAGCATTTT. Residues: CASSLVSLQGSNQPQHF.

V is TRBV10-3 and J is TRBJ1-3, with D hard to call. V was shortened by 11 bases and J by 4 bases, with 9 bases between the two germline ends. In germline, CDR1 is ENHRY, CDR2 SYGVKD. The CDR3 runs to 11 residues. The CDR3 bases are TGTGCCTCGGATATGGGAAACACCATATATTTT. Its translation: CASDMGNTIYF.

This clonotype came up many times. The chain has TRBV16 and TRBJ2-5, with D maybe TRBD1 (5 bases). Between the trimmed V and J ends, which lost 2 bases and 4 bases, there was a span of 11 bases. This CDR3 is 14 amino acids long. Per the germline V gene, CDR1 is KGHSY and CDR2 is FQNENV. The CDR3 DNA is TGTGCCAGCAGCCAAAACAGGATCTCAGAGACCCAGTACTTC. As protein: CASSQNRISETQYF.

V usage is TRBV27 and J usage is TRBJ2-1; TRBD2 aligns across 7 bases. Germline-derived CDR1 and CDR2 are MNHEY and SMNVEV (reference sequence). The CDR3 is made up of 13 amino acids. V was clipped by 3 bases and J by 8 bases; unmatched bases: 4. CDR3 bases: TGTGCCAGCAGTTTGGGGGAGGGAGATGAGCAGTTCTTC. Protein sequence: CASSLGEGDEQFF.

This clonotype was counted a few times. This CDR3 reads CASSFLGQGSENTGELFF. The CDR3 DNA reads as TGTGCCAGCAGTTTCCTGGGACAGGGGTCGGAGAACACCGGGGAGCTGTTTTTT. The V gene is TRBV12-3 or TRBV12-4, the J gene TRBJ2-2; 10 bases agree with TRBD1. Trimming removed 3 bases from V and 1 base from J; junction bases left unmatched: 8. The CDR3 is 18 amino acids.

V is TRBV10-3 and J is TRBJ1-2; weak D call: TRBD1 (5 bases). The CDR3 is 12 amino acids. The V end lost 3 bases, the J end lost 7 bases, and 9 bases lay between the germline ends. Germline assignment: CDR1 ENHRY and CDR2 SYGVKD. The CDR3 sequence: CAISEGTGGYTF. The CDR3 DNA reads TGTGCCATCAGTGAAGGGACGGGTGGCTACACCTTC.

There are many counts of this clonotype. The chain has TRBV4-3 and TRBJ2-5; tentative D call: TRBD1 (5 bases). The CDR3 runs 15 residues. Germline loops: CDR1 LGHNA, CDR2 YSLEER. The V and J ends lost 1 base and 4 bases respectively, with 13 bases between them. The CDR3 nucleotides are TGCGCCAGCAGCCAAGTCCAGGGTAGAGGAGAGACCCAGTACTTC. This sequence encodes CASSQVQGRGETQYF.

This clonotype occurred a few times. This rearrangement joins TRBV29-1 to TRBJ2-7, with D unresolved. V was clipped by 3 bases and J by 3 bases, with 6 bases between them. This CDR3 is 11 amino acids long. Per germline, CDR1 SQVTM and CDR2 ANQGSEA. DNA of the CDR3: TGCAGCGTTGACGCAGACTACGAGCAGTACTTC. Protein product: CSVDADYEQYF.

This clonotype was counted ten times or more. The V gene is TRBV12-3 or TRBV12-4, the J gene TRBJ1-3; tentative D call: TRBD1 (5 bases). The V end was cut by 3 bases, the J end by 1 base, with 19 bases between. The length of the CDR3 is 18 residues. This CDR3 is CASSLTIGFRGSGNTIYF. In DNA form, the CDR3 reads TGTGCCAGCAGTTTGACTATCGGGTTTAGGGGATCTGGAAACACCATATATTTT.

This chain connects TRBV5-4 to TRBJ1-1, with 10 bases aligning to TRBD1. The CDR3 has 14 residues. CDR1 is SGHNT and CDR2 is YYREEE in the germline V gene (reference sequence). The ends lost 4 bases at V and 6 bases at J; junction bases unmatched: 6. CDR3 bases: TGTGCCAGCAGCCAGGGACAGGGGAGGCCTGAAGCTTTCTTT. This translates into CASSQGQGRPEAFF.

The CDR3, as DNA: TGCGCCAGCAGCTTGGACACCGGGACTCCCACTTACACAGATACGCAGTATTTT. Amino acid sequence: CASSLDTGTPTYTDTQYF. The rearrangement links TRBV5-1 to TRBJ2-3; tentatively, D is TRBD2 (6 bases). Germline V CDR1 and CDR2: SGHRS, YFSETQ. Trimming stripped 0 bases from V and 2 bases from J, with 19 bases between. The CDR3 has 18 residues.

This clonotype has ten or more counts. This sequence joins TRBV27 and TRBJ2-7; D may correspond to TRBD1 or TRBD2 (5 bases each). The CDR3 is 12 residues long. V was cut by 2 bases and J by 6 bases, with 8 bases left in between. CDR1 and CDR2 (germline): MNHEY, SMNVEV (reference sequence). In DNA, the CDR3 is TGTGCCAGCAGTTTAGGGGGACCCGAGCAGTACTTC. This encodes CASSLGGPEQYF.

This sequence joins TRBV20-1 and TRBJ2-2; 7 nucleotides agree with TRBD2. The V and J ends lost 0 bases and 3 bases, in that order; junction bases with no gene match: 1. CDR1 and CDR2 (germline): DFQATT, SNEGSKA (reference sequence). The CDR3 covers 14 residues. Here the CDR3 reads CSARDLADTGELFF. The CDR3 DNA sequence: TGCAGTGCTAGAGACCTAGCGGACACCGGGGAGCTGTTTTTT.